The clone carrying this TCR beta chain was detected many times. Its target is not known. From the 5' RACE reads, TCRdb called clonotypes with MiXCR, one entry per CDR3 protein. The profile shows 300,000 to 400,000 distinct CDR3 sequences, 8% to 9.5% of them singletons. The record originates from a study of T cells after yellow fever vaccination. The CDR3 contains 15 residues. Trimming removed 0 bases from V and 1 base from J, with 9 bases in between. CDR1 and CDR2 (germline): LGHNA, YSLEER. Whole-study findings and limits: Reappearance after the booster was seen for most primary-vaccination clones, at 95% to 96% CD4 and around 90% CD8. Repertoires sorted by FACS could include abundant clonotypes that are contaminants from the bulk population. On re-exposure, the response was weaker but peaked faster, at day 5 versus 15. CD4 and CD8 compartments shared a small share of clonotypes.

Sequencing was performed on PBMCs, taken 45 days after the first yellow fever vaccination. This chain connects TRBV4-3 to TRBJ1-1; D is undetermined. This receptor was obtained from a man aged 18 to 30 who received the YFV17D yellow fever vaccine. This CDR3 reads CASSQDFPGNTEAFF. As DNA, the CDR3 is TGCGCCAGCAGCCAAGACTTTCCAGGGAACACTGAAGCTTTCTTT.